This TCR beta chain came from a study of spatial heterogeneity in lung cancer. Looking at the study overall: The donors were 72 patients with non-small cell lung cancer that was early-stage and untreated. At a median of roughly 26 months after resection, follow-up PBMC samples were sequenced when available.

This clonotype was found a few times. V lost 1 base, J lost 6 bases, and 9 bases stayed unmatched. This CDR3 region has 17 residues. CDR1 SGHAT and CDR2 FQNNGV come from the germline V gene. Each molecule of TCR cDNA was tagged with one unique molecular identifier. TCRdb fed the 5' RACE reads into MiXCR, producing one record per CDR3 protein. The sample includes tens of thousands of distinct CDR3 sequences, roughly 19% of them seen just once. Time point meaning: blood at routine non-recurrence follow-up after resection. Without sorting, whole RNA was sequenced from tumor, nontumor lung or frozen PBMC. The sample in question was PBMCs, obtained at follow-up. The chain is built from TRBV11-2 and TRBJ1-6, with 7 bases matching TRBD1. This TCR was sampled from a male donor with early-stage non-small cell lung cancer. This CDR3 is CASSLVPTGQSNSPLHF. CDR3 coding DNA: TGTGCCAGCAGCTTAGTCCCGACAGGGCAATCTAATTCACCCCTCCACTTT.